This TCR beta chain was sequenced during a study of cytomegalovirus exposure and HLA in healthy donors. Regarding the study as a whole: A highly shared variant cluster was judged a likely technical artifact.

In regard to this clone: Its specificity is unknown.

There are 15 residues in the CDR3. The germline gives CDR1 SGHNT, CDR2 YYREEE (reference sequence). Germline trimming cut 4 bases from V and 2 bases from J; bases unmatched to any gene: 8. PCR primers comprised 60 Vbeta and 13 Jbeta primers. Assay used: immunoSEQ multiplex PCR; TCRdb lists only in-frame clones, some missing. In the table there are over 80,000 clones, under 85% of which are singletons. Sequenced input: PBMCs. This chain connects TRBV5-4 to TRBJ2-7; 8 bases fit TRBD1. The sequence came from a woman between 40 and 50 years old in good health and CMV-seronegative. CDR3 amino acids: CASSPKGTGPYEQYF. As DNA, the CDR3 is TGTGCCAGCAGCCCGAAGGGGACAGGACCCTACGAGCAGTACTTC.